Listed here is a single T cell receptor beta chain. The source of the sample is a study of blood T cell repertoires in COVID-19. V was pared by 5 bases and J by 5 bases, with 5 bases of the junction left unmatched. Germline CDR1 SGHTA, CDR2 FQGNSA. The CDR3 runs 13 residues. Authors' processing steps: By means of reference gene primer amplification, nucleated cell counts were estimated. Sequencing was performed with immunoSEQ multiplex PCR; in TCRdb, only in-frame clones are kept and a portion is missing. The V and J calls and clone size are taken from that table; D and trimming were inferred from the DNA. Of about 70,000 clones detected, 75% to 90% appear once; the ten largest clones hold about 12%.

The source material was peripheral blood. The rearrangement links TRBV7-2 to TRBJ2-5, with 7 bases that match TRBD2. This receptor was taken from a human donor in a cohort sampled during active COVID-19. The CDR3 sequence is CASSLTSEETQYF. DNA for the CDR3: TGTGCCAGCAGCCTAACTAGCGAGGAGACCCAGTACTTC.